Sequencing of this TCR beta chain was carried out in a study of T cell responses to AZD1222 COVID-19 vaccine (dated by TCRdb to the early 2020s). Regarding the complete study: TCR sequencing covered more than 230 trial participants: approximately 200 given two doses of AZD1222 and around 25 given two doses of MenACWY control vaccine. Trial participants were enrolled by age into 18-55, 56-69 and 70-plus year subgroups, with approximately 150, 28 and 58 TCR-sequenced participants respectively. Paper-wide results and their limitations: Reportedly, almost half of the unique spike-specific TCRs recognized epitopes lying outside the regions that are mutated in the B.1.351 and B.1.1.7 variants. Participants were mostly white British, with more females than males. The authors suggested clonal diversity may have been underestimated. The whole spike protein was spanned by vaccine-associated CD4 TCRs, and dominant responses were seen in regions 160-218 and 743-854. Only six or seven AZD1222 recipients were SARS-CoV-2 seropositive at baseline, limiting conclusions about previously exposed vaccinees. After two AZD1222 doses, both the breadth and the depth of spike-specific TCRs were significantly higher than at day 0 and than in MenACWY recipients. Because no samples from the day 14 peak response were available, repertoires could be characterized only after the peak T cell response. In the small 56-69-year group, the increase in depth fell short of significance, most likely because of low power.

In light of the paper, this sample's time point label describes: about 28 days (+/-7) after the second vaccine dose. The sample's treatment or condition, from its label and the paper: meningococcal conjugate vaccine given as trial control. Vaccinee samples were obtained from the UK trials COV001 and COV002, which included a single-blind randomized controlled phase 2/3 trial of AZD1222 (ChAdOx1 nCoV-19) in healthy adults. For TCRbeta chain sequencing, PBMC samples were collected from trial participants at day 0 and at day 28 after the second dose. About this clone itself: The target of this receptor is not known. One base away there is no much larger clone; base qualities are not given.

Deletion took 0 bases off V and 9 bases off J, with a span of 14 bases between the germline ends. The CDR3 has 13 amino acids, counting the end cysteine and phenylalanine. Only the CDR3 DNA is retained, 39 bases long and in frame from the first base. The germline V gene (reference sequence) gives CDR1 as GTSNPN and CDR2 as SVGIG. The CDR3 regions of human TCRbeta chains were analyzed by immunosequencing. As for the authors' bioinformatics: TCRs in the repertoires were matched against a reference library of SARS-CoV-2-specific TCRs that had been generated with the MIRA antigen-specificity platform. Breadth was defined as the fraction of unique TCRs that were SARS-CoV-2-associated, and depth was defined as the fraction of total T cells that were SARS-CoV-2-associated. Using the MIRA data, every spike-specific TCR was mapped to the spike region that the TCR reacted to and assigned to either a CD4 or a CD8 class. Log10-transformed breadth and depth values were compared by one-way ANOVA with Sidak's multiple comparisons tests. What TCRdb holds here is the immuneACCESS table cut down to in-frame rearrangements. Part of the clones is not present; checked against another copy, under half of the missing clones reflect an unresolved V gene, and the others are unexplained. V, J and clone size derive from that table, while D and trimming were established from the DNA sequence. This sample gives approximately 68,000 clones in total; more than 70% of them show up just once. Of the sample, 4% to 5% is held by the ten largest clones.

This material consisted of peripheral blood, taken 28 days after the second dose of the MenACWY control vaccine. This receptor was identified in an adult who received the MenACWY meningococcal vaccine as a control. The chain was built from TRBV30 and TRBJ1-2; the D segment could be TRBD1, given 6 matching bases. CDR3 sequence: CAWSVIQGGSYTF. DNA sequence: TGTGCCTGGAGTGTAATACAGGGAGGGAGCTACACCTTC.